A selection of T cell receptor beta chains follows, all from one sample in a study of blood T cell repertoires in COVID-19. Only in-frame clones appear in the TCRdb table, and some are missing; sequencing was by immunoSEQ multiplex PCR. Seen here are roughly 180,000 clones, 81% observed once, and the top ten hold roughly 11%. The sequencing input was peripheral blood. These receptor sequences come from a middle-aged woman with COVID-19, enrolled during active disease. Both conserved end residues are part of each CDR3. The D gene is left open where the match is weak. Size is omitted from some rows. Given values are once, few, many or a class for expanded clones.

d_call	v_call	j_call	clone_size	cdr3_nt	cdr3_aa
TRBD2	TRBV25-1	TRBJ2-3	NA	TGTGCCAGCAGGACTAGCGTTACAGATACGCAGTATTTT	CASRTSVTDTQYF
NA	TRBV19	TRBJ1-1	NA	TGTGCCAGTAGTATAGATCACTCGGGAACTGAAGCTTTCTTT	CASSIDHSGTEAFF
NA	TRBV7-9	TRBJ1-1	NA	TGTGCCAGCAGCTTAGGGCAGAGGGAAGCTTTCTTT	CASSLGQREAFF
NA	TRBV3-1/TRBV3-2	TRBJ2-7	NA	TGTGCCAGCAGCCAAGGGCCGACAGGAGGTATATCCTACGAGCAGTACTTC	CASSQGPTGGISYEQYF
TRBD2	TRBV6-5	TRBJ2-7	NA	TGTGCCAGCAGTTACACTAGCGGGAGTCCCCACGAGCAGTACTTC	CASSYTSGSPHEQYF
TRBD2	TRBV5-1	TRBJ2-1	NA	TGCGCCAGCAGCCCGAGGGGACTAGCGGACAATGAGCAGTTCTTC	CASSPRGLADNEQFF
NA	TRBV29-1	TRBJ2-4	NA	TGCAGCGTTGATGGCTTCGGGGACATTCAGTACTTC	CSVDGFGDIQYF
TRBD2	TRBV11-1	TRBJ2-3	NA	TGTGCCAGCAGCTTATGGGGGACTAGCGGCACAGATACGCAGTATTTT	CASSLWGTSGTDTQYF
TRBD1	TRBV9	TRBJ2-3	NA	TGTGCCAGCAGCCGCCGGGACAGTTTACCAGAGGATACGCAGTATTTT	CASSRRDSLPEDTQYF
NA	TRBV28	TRBJ1-5	NA	TGTGCCAGCAGTTTTGTGTCCCTGAGGGACAATCAGCCCCAGCATTTT	CASSFVSLRDNQPQHF
TRBD2	TRBV19	TRBJ2-3	NA	TGTGCCAGTAGGACTAGCGGGGATACCACAGATACGCAGTATTTT	CASRTSGDTTDTQYF
TRBD2	TRBV6-5	TRBJ2-5	few	TGTGCCAGCAGTACTAGCGGGGGGGAGGTTGAGACCCAGTACTTC	CASSTSGGEVETQYF
TRBD1	TRBV13	TRBJ1-4	once	TGTGCCAGCAGCTGGGGACAGGGGACTAATGAAAAACTGTTTTTT	CASSWGQGTNEKLFF
NA	TRBV28	TRBJ2-3	once	TGTGCCAGCAGCCCACGCGGGGGCACAGATACGCAGTATTTT	CASSPRGGTDTQYF
NA	TRBV29-1	TRBJ1-1	NA	TGCAGCGTTGAGAGTGTGCAGAACACTGAAGCTTTCTTT	CSVESVQNTEAFF
NA	TRBV6-6	TRBJ2-7	NA	TGTGCCAGCGGCGACTCCTCCTACGAGCAGTACTTC	CASGDSSYEQYF
TRBD1	TRBV5-4	TRBJ1-2	NA	TGTGCCAGCAGCTTGGGGGGACAGGGGTTTGGCTACACCTTC	CASSLGGQGFGYTF
NA	TRBV29-1	TRBJ1-2	NA	TGCAGCGTTAATGGGGGAGGTGGCTACACCTTC	CSVNGGGGYTF
NA	TRBV5-8	TRBJ2-3	NA	TGTGCCAGCAGCTTCAGGGGAGGGCAACTGAGGACAGATACGCAGTATTTT	CASSFRGGQLRTDTQYF
TRBD2	TRBV19	TRBJ2-5	NA	TGTGCCAGTAGTCCCTTAGCGGGGGGGCAAGAGACCCAGTACTTC	CASSPLAGGQETQYF
TRBD1	TRBV27	TRBJ2-7	few	TGTGCCAGCAGTCTAGGGACAGGGGGCGGCGAGCAGTACTTC	CASSLGTGGGEQYF
NA	TRBV28	TRBJ1-1	NA	TGTGCCAGCAGTTTATATCCAGGTGAAGCTTTCTTT	CASSLYPGEAFF
NA	TRBV7-8	TRBJ1-1	NA	TGTGCCAGCAGCCACCCCCGGGGGGGTTCAGAAGCTTTCTTT	CASSHPRGGSEAFF
NA	TRBV3-1/TRBV3-2	TRBJ1-2	NA	TGTGCCAGCAGCCCCGGACAGTACACCTATGGCTACACCTTC	CASSPGQYTYGYTF
NA	TRBV28	TRBJ1-5	NA	TGTGCCAGCAGTTTATACACCTCACCCCAGCATTTT	CASSLYTSPQHF
NA	TRBV2	TRBJ1-1	NA	TGTGCCAGCACCTCTGGCTGGACTGAAGCTTTCTTT	CASTSGWTEAFF
TRBD1	TRBV18	TRBJ1-2	NA	TGTGCCAGCTCACCATCGACAGGGGTTTTCTATGGCTACACCTTC	CASSPSTGVFYGYTF
TRBD1	TRBV28	TRBJ2-1	once	TGTGCAAGCCGGGACAGGGGCTACAATGAGCAGTTCTTC	CASRDRGYNEQFF
NA	TRBV18	TRBJ2-7	NA	TGTGCCAGCTCTCCAACGGGGGTCCCCTACGAGCAGTACTTC	CASSPTGVPYEQYF
NA	TRBV5-1	TRBJ1-2	NA	TGCGCCAGCAGCTTACCCGGACAGATCTATGGCTACACCTTC	CASSLPGQIYGYTF
TRBD1	TRBV15	TRBJ2-5	once	TGTGCCACCAGACCGACAGGGAAGGAAGGGCCCGCGGTAGAGACCCAGTACTTC	CATRPTGKEGPAVETQYF
NA	TRBV21-1	TRBJ2-3	NA	TGTGCCAGCACCAAACCCAGAACAGGGAAAGGGCTCACAGATACGCAGTATTTT	CASTKPRTGKGLTDTQYF
NA	TRBV25-1	TRBJ1-6	NA	TGTGCCAGCACGCGGGCTGGGAATTCACCCCTCCACTTT	CASTRAGNSPLHF
NA	TRBV19	TRBJ1-6	many	TGTGCCAGTAGTATCCCAGGGGAAGATAATTCACCCCTCCACTTT	CASSIPGEDNSPLHF
NA	TRBV6-5	TRBJ1-2	NA	TGTGCCAGCAGGGCGGGGGGCTTTGGCTACACCTTC	CASRAGGFGYTF
NA	TRBV5-5	TRBJ2-7	NA	TGTGCCAGCAGCACCGGGATTGGCGTCTACGAGCAGTACTTC	CASSTGIGVYEQYF
TRBD1	TRBV5-1	TRBJ2-1	NA	TGCGCCAGCAGCCCCTGGGACAGCCGGGTATACAATGAGCAGTTCTTC	CASSPWDSRVYNEQFF
NA	TRBV19	TRBJ1-5	NA	TGTGCCAGTAGTTCCGGACGAGGAGGGCAGCCCCAGCATTTT	CASSSGRGGQPQHF
NA	TRBV27	TRBJ2-1	NA	TGTGCCAGCCAGGGCAGCTACAATGAGCAGTTCTTC	CASQGSYNEQFF
NA	TRBV18	TRBJ2-2	NA	TGTGCCAGCTTCCCAGATACACACCGCACCGGGGAGCTGTTTTTT	CASFPDTHRTGELFF
NA	TRBV19	TRBJ2-2	once	TGTGCCAGTAGGCTAAGGGGACACCCGAGAGACGGGGAGCTGTTTTTT	CASRLRGHPRDGELFF
NA	TRBV5-1	TRBJ2-5	NA	TGCGCCAGCAGCTCGGGATTCCAAGAGACCCAGTACTTC	CASSSGFQETQYF
NA	TRBV5-4	TRBJ2-5	NA	TGTGCCAGCAGCCCGTCGCTTAGCGGCCAAGAGACCCAGTACTTC	CASSPSLSGQETQYF
NA	TRBV10-2	TRBJ2-2	NA	TGCGCCAGCAGTGAGTCGCAGAACGGGGAGCTGTTTTTT	CASSESQNGELFF
NA	TRBV6-6	TRBJ2-4	once	TGTGCCAGCAGCCCCCAGGGAAACATTCAGTACTTC	CASSPQGNIQYF
NA	TRBV3-1/TRBV3-2	TRBJ2-6	NA	TGTGCCAGCAGCCAACCCGCCTCAGGGTCTGGGGCCAACGTCCTGACTTTC	CASSQPASGSGANVLTF
NA	TRBV7-6	TRBJ2-2	NA	TGTGCCAGCAGCTTAGATGAGGAGGGGCTAAACACCGGGGAGCTGTTTTTT	CASSLDEEGLNTGELFF
NA	TRBV5-1	TRBJ1-1	NA	TGCGCCAGCAGCCACGTGGACAGCATGAACACTGAAGCTTTCTTT	CASSHVDSMNTEAFF
TRBD2	TRBV6-4	TRBJ2-5	NA	TGTGCCAGCAGAAGGCTATATAGCGGGAGGGTGCAAGAGACCCAGTACTTC	CASRRLYSGRVQETQYF
NA	TRBV30	TRBJ1-2	NA	TGTGCCTGGAAGGGCCCTGGGGGGTCTAACTATGGCTACACCTTC	CAWKGPGGSNYGYTF